Given below is one T cell receptor (beta chain) in context. Its antigen is still unknown. The entry originates in a study of OX40 agonist ivuxolimab in advanced cancers. Overall study: With ivuxolimab, an agonistic anti-OX40 (CD134) antibody, patients were treated. Ivuxolimab doses were 0.01, 0.1, 0.3, 1.5, 3 or 10 mg/kg every 2 weeks. Study-wide results and limits: At doses 0.1 to 3.0 mg/kg, CD4+ and CD8+ clones expanded.

The assay was immunoSEQ multiplex PCR, and TCRdb's table has in-frame clones only and misses some. The sample records tens of thousands of clones, about 91% being singletons. No patient had autoimmune disease or received systemic immunosuppression. This CDR3 has 13 amino acids. Germline CDR1 and CDR2: SNHLY and FYNNEI. The V and J ends lost 7 bases and 5 bases respectively, with 14 bases between them. This receptor was taken from an adult with an advanced solid tumor such as melanoma, head and neck, liver or kidney cancer. The chain employs TRBV2 and TRBJ1-1; a possible D gene is TRBD1 (5 bases). Specimen: CD4+ or CD8+ T cells sorted from blood, collected in a trial of the OX40 agonist ivuxolimab. This CDR3 reads CASTPRVDTEAFF. CDR3 coding DNA: TGTGCCAGCACCCCCAGGGTAGATACTGAAGCTTTCTTT.